This entry lists 26 T cell receptor beta chains sequenced from one sample in a study of cytotoxic CD8 clonotypes in ibrutinib-treated CLL. Sequenced by immunoSEQ multiplex PCR; TCRdb stores in-frame clones only, minus some. The sample holds approximately 70,000 clones, 90% seen once. This material consisted of PBMCs, taken after 12 months of ibrutinib treatment. All receptors come from a human donor with chronic lymphocytic leukemia.

The chain couples TRBV6-1 to TRBJ2-5; D unresolved. CDR3 length: 12 residues. Germline V lookup: CDR1 MNHNS, CDR2 SASEGT. The V end was cut by 1 base, the J end by 4 bases, with 4 bases between. CDR3 in amino acids: CASSEVGETQYF. The CDR3, as DNA: TGTGCCAGCAGTGAAGTGGGAGAGACCCAGTACTTC.

In this sample, this clone turned up once. This chain joins TRBV5-1 and TRBJ2-6, with D tentatively TRBD1 (6 bases). In germline, CDR1 is SGHRS, CDR2 YFSETQ. Trimming cost V 4 bases and J 4 bases, with 18 bases left between them. CDR3 size: 17 residues. CDR3 coding DNA: TGCGCCAGCAGCCCCGGACAGATCGCCGTGGGGGCCAACGTCCTGACTTTC. Amino acid sequence: CASSPGQIAVGANVLTF.

The chain employs TRBV5-8 and TRBJ1-1; D may be TRBD1 (6 bases). Germline lookup yields CDR1 SGHTS and CDR2 YDEGEE. CDR3 length: 14 amino acids. Trimming took off 4 bases at V and 5 bases at J, with 15 bases between the two ends. CDR3 region: CASSPLRGGTEAFF. CDR3 nucleotides: TGTGCCAGCAGCCCCCTCCGAGGGGGAACTGAAGCTTTCTTT.

The J gene is TRBJ2-1, the V gene TRBV7-2; 10 positions agree with TRBD2. The length of the CDR3 is 15 residues. Germline V gene sequence: CDR1 SGHTA, CDR2 FQGNSA. The J segment lost 5 bases and the V segment lost 6 bases, leaving 7 bases of the junction unmatched. The CDR3 spells CASRVGTSANNEQFF. The CDR3 region has the DNA TGTGCCAGCAGGGTGGGGACTAGCGCAAACAATGAGCAGTTCTTC.

The gene calls are TRBV15 and TRBJ2-7; 9 bases are shared with TRBD2. CDR3 size: 15 residues. J lost 3 bases, V lost 5 bases, and 8 bases had no gene match. Germline V gives CDR1 LNHNV, CDR2 YYDKDF (reference sequence). The CDR3 nucleotides read TGTGCCACCAGCGTCGAACTAGCGGGCCTCTACGAGCAGTACTTC. It specifies CATSVELAGLYEQYF.

CDR3: CASSSWRGQETQYF. The CDR3 nucleotides read TGTGCCAGCAGCTCCTGGAGGGGTCAAGAGACCCAGTACTTC. The chain has TRBV7-9 and TRBJ2-5; D may be TRBD2 (6 bases). Trimming stripped 4 bases from V and 2 bases from J, with 11 bases between. Germline V CDR1 and CDR2: SEHNR, FQNEAQ (reference sequence). This CDR3 has 14 residues.

This chain uses TRBV11-2 with TRBJ2-7, with 7 positions matching TRBD2. The V segment lost 3 bases and the J segment 4 bases; nucleotides outside the gene matches: 6. Germline V gene data show CDR1 as SGHAT and CDR2 as FQNNGV. CDR3 length equals 14 residues. The CDR3 protein is CASSFRGSMYEQYF. CDR3 nucleotides: TGTGCCAGCAGCTTCCGCGGGAGTATGTACGAGCAGTACTTC. Combining the CDR3 with reference TRBV11-2 and TRBJ2-7 gives the whole variable domain EAGVAQSPRYKIIEKRQSVAFWCNPISGHATLYWYQQILGQGPKLLIQFQNNGVVDDSQLPKDRFSAERLKGVDSTLKIQPAKLEDSAVYLCASSFRGSMYEQYFGPGTRLTVT.

This chain joins TRBV28 and TRBJ2-1, with 9 bases aligning to TRBD1. V was clipped by 5 bases and J by 2 bases; unmatched bases: 7. Germline loops: CDR1 MDHEN, CDR2 SYDVKM. This CDR3 is built from 16 residues. The CDR3 protein is CASSVGTGGAYNEQFF. The CDR3 region has the DNA TGTGCCAGCAGTGTGGGAACAGGGGGCGCCTACAATGAGCAGTTCTTC.

The chain joins TRBV29-1 to TRBJ2-5; D gene ambiguous. Germline assignment: CDR1 SQVTM and CDR2 ANQGSEA. The CDR3 contains 11 residues. V was clipped by 3 bases and J by 2 bases, with 4 bases between them. This CDR3 reads CSVERQETQYF. The CDR3 DNA is TGCAGCGTTGAGAGGCAAGAGACCCAGTACTTC.

The rearrangement links TRBV7-9 to TRBJ2-1; no firm D call. The CDR3 runs to 13 residues. V was pared by 2 bases and J by 7 bases, with 9 bases between. CDR1 SEHNR and CDR2 FQNEAQ come from the germline V gene (reference sequence). The CDR3 reads CASSLFGRNEQFF. The CDR3 DNA reads as TGTGCCAGCAGCTTATTCGGCAGAAATGAGCAGTTCTTC.

The chain recombines TRBV11-1 with TRBJ2-7; 7 positions agree with TRBD1. In germline, CDR1 is SGHAT, CDR2 FQDESV (reference sequence). With V trimmed by 3 bases and J by 5 bases, 13 bases remained unmatched. The CDR3 extends over 16 amino acids. CDR3 in amino acids: CASSFRWALDRNEQYF. In DNA, the CDR3 is TGTGCCAGCAGCTTTAGATGGGCGCTGGACAGGAACGAGCAGTACTTC.

The V and J genes are TRBV5-1 and TRBJ1-2; D is unresolved. The CDR3 consists of 14 residues. Germline assignment: CDR1 SGHRS and CDR2 YFSETQ. The ends were cut back, 2 bases at V and 7 bases at J, with 15 bases in the middle. The DNA of the CDR3 is TGCGCCAGCAGCTTAGAAGGGTCTCTTGGTGGCTACACCTTC. Protein product: CASSLEGSLGGYTF. Together with reference TRBV5-1 and TRBJ1-2, the CDR3 gives the full variable domain: KAGVTQTPRYLIKTRGQQVTLSCSPISGHRSVSWYQQTPGQGLQFLFEYFSETQRNKGNFPGRFSGRQFSNSRSEMNVSTLELGDSALYLCASSLEGSLGGYTFGSGTRLTVV.

This clone was observed a few times. The rearrangement joins TRBV2 to TRBJ1-2; 8 nucleotides match TRBD1. The ends lost 1 base at V and 5 bases at J; junction bases unmatched: 6. CDR1 is SNHLY, CDR2 FYNNEI, per germline. The length of the CDR3 is 15 residues. This CDR3 is CASSEVWDRPYGYTF. The CDR3 DNA reads as TGTGCCAGCAGTGAAGTTTGGGACAGGCCTTATGGCTACACCTTC.

This clone was detected once. The J gene is TRBJ2-7, the V gene TRBV13; D gene unclear. This CDR3 has 14 residues. V shed 3 bases and J shed 0 bases, with 9 bases lying between them. Germline V gives CDR1 PRHDT, CDR2 FYEKMQ (reference sequence). This chain's CDR3 is CASSFPTNSYEQYF. Written as DNA, the CDR3 is TGTGCCAGCAGCTTTCCTACAAACTCCTACGAGCAGTACTTC.

The chain carries TRBV11-3 and TRBJ2-2; possibly TRBD2 for D (6 bases). The length of the CDR3 is 13 residues. Trimming took off 9 bases at V and 1 base at J, with 9 bases between the two ends. Germline CDR1 SGHNT, CDR2 YENEEA. The CDR3 protein is CASISGNTGELFF. The CDR3 DNA sequence: TGTGCCAGTATTAGCGGGAACACCGGGGAGCTGTTTTTT.

This clone was counted a few times. This chain links TRBV10-3 with TRBJ1-2; D gene uncertain. CDR3 length: 12 amino acids. Trimming removed 4 bases at V and 7 bases at J, with 10 bases between. Germline CDR1 ENHRY, CDR2 SYGVKD. The CDR3 coding sequence is TGTGCCATCAGTGTCGAGAGGGTTGGCTACACCTTC. This encodes CAISVERVGYTF.

As concerns this clone: One end of the junction does not line up with germline, which may come from a read error. The V call is TRBV4-1, the J call TRBJ2-5, with a weak D call TRBD2 (5 bases). This CDR3 comprises 13 residues. Germline V lookup: CDR1 MGHRA, CDR2 YSYEKL. The CDR3 is CASSQWRQEAQYF. CDR3 DNA sequence: TGCGCCAGCAGCCAATGGAGGCAAGAGGCCCAGTACTTC.

The genes are TRBV7-9 and TRBJ2-7; D is unclear. V lost 1 base, J lost 1 base, and 8 bases lay in between. The CDR3 runs to 14 residues. Germline V gene data show CDR1 as SEHNR and CDR2 as FQNEAQ (reference sequence). The CDR3 is CASSLEGRSYEQYF. The CDR3 nucleotides are TGTGCCAGCAGCTTAGAAGGGCGATCCTACGAGCAGTACTTC.

Only one count was recorded for this clone. The V and J genes are TRBV29-1 and TRBJ2-5, with D perhaps TRBD1 (6 bases). Trimming took off 3 bases at V and 2 bases at J, with 10 bases between the two ends. Germline CDR1 SQVTM, CDR2 ANQGSEA. CDR3 length: 13 amino acids. The CDR3 loop is CSVDGRGQETQYF. In nucleotides, the CDR3 is TGCAGCGTTGACGGCAGGGGTCAAGAGACCCAGTACTTC.

V is TRBV4-3 and J is TRBJ1-2, with D tentatively TRBD1 (5 bases). Between the trimmed V and J ends, which lost 4 bases and 3 bases, there was a span of 15 bases. This CDR3 has 15 amino acids. Germline V gene lookup returns CDR1 LGHNA and CDR2 YSLEER. The CDR3 loop is CASSPGTGADYGYTF. The CDR3 nucleotides read TGCGCCAGCAGCCCCGGGACCGGAGCTGACTATGGCTACACCTTC.

The chain is built from TRBV27 and TRBJ2-1; 8 bases line up with TRBD1. The V and J ends lost 0 bases and 1 base, in that order; junction bases with no gene match: 5. Germline CDR1 MNHEY, CDR2 SMNVEV (reference sequence). CDR3 length: 17 amino acids. The CDR3: CASSLSQDRVSYNEQFF. CDR3 nucleotide sequence: TGTGCCAGCAGTTTATCTCAGGACAGGGTTTCCTACAATGAGCAGTTCTTC.

V is TRBV4-1 and J is TRBJ1-1; D is unresolved. Trimming took off 3 bases at V and 1 base at J, with 12 bases between the two ends. Germline V gene sequence: CDR1 MGHRA, CDR2 YSYEKL. The length of the CDR3 is 15 residues. CDR3: CASSHPPEGNTEAFF. CDR3 nucleotide sequence: TGCGCCAGCAGCCACCCCCCGGAGGGGAACACTGAAGCTTTCTTT.

The chain has TRBV14 and TRBJ1-1; no reliable D call. Germline V gene sequence: CDR1 SGHDN, CDR2 FVKESK. V was shortened by 4 bases and J by 1 base, with 13 bases between the two germline ends. CDR3 length equals 15 residues. CDR3: CASSREGIRNTEAFF. The CDR3 coding sequence is TGTGCCAGCAGCCGGGAAGGTATTCGGAACACTGAAGCTTTCTTT.

The table lists this clone with a few counts. The chain has TRBV4-1 and TRBJ1-5; D is ambiguous. Germline loops: CDR1 MGHRA, CDR2 YSYEKL. Trimming stripped 4 bases from V and 6 bases from J, with 10 bases between. The CDR3 length is 13 residues. The DNA of the CDR3 is TGCGCCAGCAGCCGAGCAGGTCCTCAGCCCCAGCATTTT. Protein product: CASSRAGPQPQHF.

The chain links TRBV21-1 to TRBJ2-1; the D call TRBD2 from the table was never checked on the DNA. TRBV21-1 is flagged as a pseudogene. The CDR3 has 14 amino acids. The CDR3 here is CASSRASEFNEQFF. The CDR3 region has the DNA TGTGCCAGCAGCAGGGCTAGCGAATTCAATGAGCAGTTCTTC.

The chain employs TRBV6-1 and TRBJ1-5; D possibly corresponds to TRBD1 (6 bases). Between the trimmed V and J ends, which lost 3 bases and 7 bases, there was a span of 13 bases. This CDR3 spans 14 amino acids. CDR1 MNHNS and CDR2 SASEGT come from the germline V gene. As DNA, the CDR3 is TGTGCCAGCAGTGACCTTCGGGGGGCACAGCCCCAGCATTTT. Residues: CASSDLRGAQPQHF.